This TCR beta chain came from a study of shared clonotypes between healthy human individuals (dated by TCRdb to 2020 to 2022). General notes on the study: A few men and a couple of women, aged 18 to 49 years, made up the cohort. For each donor, CD4 naive and CD4 memory were each given three plates, CD8 naive was given two plates, and CD8 memory was given one plate. To estimate repertoire size and how much clonotype sharing occurs between individuals, the study deeply sequenced the blood TCR repertoires of about five healthy adults. To increase sequencing depth and limit assay-specific biases, TCR repertoire library preparation and sequencing were carried out by different laboratories using diverse techniques. Between about 0.94 and 8.9 billion PBMCs per donor were obtained by leukapheresis.

Using the deep immunoSEQ assay, multiplex PCR amplified TCR CDR3 regions from genomic DNA. Genomic DNA extracted from each cell subset was distributed evenly over all wells of several immunoSEQ 96-well plates, and each plate served as one replicate. For sorted subsets, 200 to 250 ng of genomic DNA, equivalent to tens of thousands of T cell genomes, went into each replicate PCR. Purified libraries were quantified with a Qubit 3.0 fluorometer, sized on a Bioanalyzer 2100, and re-quantified with the KAPA Library Quantification kit. Each immunoSEQ 96-well plate was sequenced on its own single-read 150-cycle Illumina NextSeq 550 flow cell. From the authors' description of their analysis: Because only junctional sequences without quality scores were contained in the immunoSEQ output, filtering matching that applied to full-length reads could not be performed. Sequences were annotated with PyIR, a Python wrapper for IgBLAST v1.9, using IMGT germline references to assign V/J genes and CDR3. Reads were filtered out if the reads had weak V/J assignments (E-value above 1e-6), no CDR3, stop codons, out-of-frame junctions, or ambiguous translated residues. V3J clonotypes were defined by identical inferred V gene, J gene, and CDR3 amino acid sequence. To compute the percentage overlap between repertoires, the number of shared unique clonotypes was divided by the size of the smaller repertoire. Repertoire richness was assessed with RTK rarefaction, the Chao1 estimator, and Recon v2.1 estimates of unobserved clonotypes. Generation probabilities for all TCRbeta clonotypes obtained by the gDNA method from a handful of donors were computed using OLGA. In its TCRdb copy, this immuneACCESS table keeps in-frame sequences only and misses some clones. Where compared with another copy, unresolved V genes explain less than half of these, and the others have no known cause. V, J and clone size are those of that table, while D and trimming were read from the DNA. The sample yields some 2.1 million clones; 95% were counted once. The ten largest clones capture roughly 0.13% of the sample.

Donors were healthy HIV-negative adults with no recently reported acute infections or vaccinations. Only Caucasian adults living in Nashville, Tennessee, USA were represented among the donors. CD4+ T cells were enriched through magnetic negative selection, after which naive cells were positively selected on CD45RA and the remaining negative fraction served as the memory subset. Blood was obtained by leukapheresis, after which PBMCs were separated by Ficoll-Histopaque density gradient centrifugation and cryopreserved in liquid nitrogen vapor phase. Analytical flow cytometry was used to check the purity and quantity of each magnetically sorted T cell population. Each sorted fraction had its genomic DNA isolated and then quantified by UV absorbance on a Nanodrop 2000c. This clone was seen only once. No antigen is known for it. Nothing much larger sits one base from this clone, and base qualities are not available.

Study-wide findings and limitations: Larger estimated clonotype richness was generally found for naive subsets than for memory subsets. Incomplete sequencing was indicated by rarefaction of sorted-subset datasets, despite the large sequencing depth. Pairwise subsampling indicated that sequencing depth was expected to affect the degree of clonotype sharing among donors. Compared with non-shared clonotypes, clonotypes shared by all four sorted-subset donors had higher generation probabilities. The small number of donors limited the genetic and exposure-history diversity represented. Sharing across several donors was observed for around 5% of naive CD4, 3% to 3.5% of naive CD8, 2% to 2.5% of memory CD4, and about 0.38% of memory CD8 clonotypes. Sampling was restricted to blood, and TCR repertoires in tissues likely differ from the TCR repertoires found in blood.

The CDR1 and CDR2 encoded by the germline V gene are MDHEN and SYDVKM. Cut back by 3 bases and 7 bases, the V and J ends lie 10 bases apart. The CDR3, cysteine through phenylalanine, is 14 amino acids long. Left in the record is the CDR3 DNA by itself, 42 bases read in frame from the first base. This TCR was sampled from a man between 18 and 29 years old in good health. The sample consisted of naive CD4+ T cells sorted from blood. The sample's cell subset or site label, decoded: CD45RA+ positively selected. The sequence joins TRBV28 to TRBJ1-6; the D gene identity is not certain. The CDR3 region reads CASSFSLGNSPLHF. The nucleotide sequence is given as TGTGCCAGCAGTTTTAGTTTGGGAAATTCACCCCTCCACTTT.